The 11 T cell receptor beta chains presented below share a single source sample, sequenced in a study of Ad26.COV2.S vaccination and SARS-CoV-2 variants. Only in-frame clones appear in the TCRdb table, and some are missing; sequencing was by immunoSEQ multiplex PCR. The data show 400,000 to 450,000 clones, 90% seen once. Regarding treatment: roughly 19 received Ad26.COV2.S at low or high dose, single or two shots; about 5 received placebo; per-sample allocation not given. Following the first vaccine or placebo injection, samples were taken on day 63. Specimen: peripheral blood, collected in a trial of Ad26.COV2.S vaccine versus placebo. The receptor source for this set is a person between 18 and 65 years old who received the Ad26.COV2.S COVID-19 vaccine or a placebo.

The V call is TRBV7-2, the J call TRBJ2-3; possible D gene TRBD2, 5 bases. This CDR3 has 14 amino acids. The ends were cut back, 4 bases at V and 0 bases at J, with 8 bases in the middle. CDR1 SGHTA and CDR2 FQGNSA come from the germline V gene. CDR3 nucleotides: TGTGCCAGCAGCTACCGGGGTAGCACAGATACGCAGTATTTT. This codes for CASSYRGSTDTQYF.

The genes are TRBV24-1 and TRBJ2-1, with 10 positions matching TRBD2. The V gene's germline CDR1 is KGHDR and CDR2 SFDVKD. The J segment lost 1 base and the V segment lost 5 bases, leaving 16 bases of the junction unmatched. The CDR3 consists of 20 residues. The CDR3 spells CATSGGPNRGLAESYNEQFF. CDR3 in DNA: TGTGCCACCAGTGGGGGGCCGAATAGAGGACTAGCGGAATCCTACAATGAGCAGTTCTTC.

The chain uses TRBV7-2 and TRBJ2-4; 8 positions match TRBD1. Germline V gene sequence: CDR1 SGHTA, CDR2 FQGNSA. Trimming removed 9 bases from V and 4 bases from J; junction bases left unmatched: 5. The CDR3 is made up of 13 amino acids. CDR3: CASQDRAKNIQYF. DNA for the CDR3: TGTGCCAGTCAGGACAGGGCGAAAAACATTCAGTACTTC.

This rearrangement joins TRBV5-1 to TRBJ2-5; 10 positions match TRBD2. V lost 0 bases, J lost 1 base, and 3 bases stayed unmatched. CDR3 length: 16 residues. The germline CDR1 and CDR2 sequences are SGHRS and YFSETQ. This CDR3 is CASSLESGRAQETQYF. The DNA of the CDR3 is TGCGCCAGCAGCTTGGAGAGCGGGAGGGCCCAAGAGACCCAGTACTTC.

The chain combines TRBV18 with TRBJ2-5; TRBD1 matches 9 bases. The V segment lost 4 bases and the J segment 5 bases; nucleotides outside the gene matches: 8. Per the germline V gene, CDR1 is KGHSH and CDR2 is LQKENI. This CDR3 has 15 residues. The CDR3 sequence is CASSQGQGSLETQYF. CDR3 coding DNA: TGTGCCAGCTCACAAGGACAGGGGAGTTTGGAGACCCAGTACTTC.

This chain links TRBV3-1 (or the pseudogene TRBV3-2) with TRBJ2-1, with TRBD2 identical over 14 bases. Germline CDR1 LGHDT, CDR2 YNNKEL (reference sequence). V shed 0 bases and J 6 bases; nucleotides not matched to a gene: 1. The length of the CDR3 is 16 residues. CDR3: CASSQETSGRANEQFF. DNA of the CDR3: TGTGCCAGCAGCCAAGAGACTAGCGGGAGGGCCAATGAGCAGTTCTTC.

The rearrangement joins TRBV30 to TRBJ1-6, with TRBD1 identical over 11 bases. Trimming took 2 bases from V and 7 from J; bases not matched to a gene: 10. Germline assignment: CDR1 GTSNPN and CDR2 SVGIG (reference sequence). The CDR3 spans 17 residues. The CDR3 here is CAWSTGQGGFGNSPLHF. The CDR3 nucleotides are TGTGCCTGGAGTACGGGACAGGGGGGATTCGGGAATTCACCCCTCCACTTT. Full variable domain (remainder filled in from reference TRBV30 and TRBJ1-6): SQTIHQWPATLVQPVGSPLSLECTVEGTSNPNLYWYRQAAGRGLQLLFYSVGIGQISSEVPQNLSASRPQDRQFILSSKKLLLSDSGFYLCAWSTGQGGFGNSPLHFGNGTRLTVT.

This clone was counted between two and nine times. The rearrangement uses TRBV7-9 and TRBJ1-6; tentatively, D is TRBD1 (6 bases). The CDR3 totals 14 residues. The germline V and J ends were trimmed by 5 bases and 9 bases, with 14 bases remaining between them. Germline-derived CDR1 and CDR2 are SEHNR and FQNEAQ (reference sequence). The CDR3 bases are TGTGCCAGCAGCCTACGGGACATTGGTTCACCCCTCCACTTT. This translates into CASSLRDIGSPLHF.

The sample holds a few counts of this clone. V is TRBV3-1 (or the pseudogene TRBV3-2) and J is TRBJ2-2; a possible D gene is TRBD2 (6 bases). This CDR3 spans 16 amino acids. Trimming removed 1 base at V and 2 bases at J, with 11 bases between. Germline V gene lookup returns CDR1 LGHDT and CDR2 YNNKEL (reference sequence). The CDR3 DNA is TGTGCCAGCAGCCAAGTGGCGGGATCTAACACCGGGGAGCTGTTTTTT. Translation gives CASSQVAGSNTGELFF.

The V call is TRBV20-1, the J call TRBJ1-2; 8 nucleotides match TRBD1. CDR1 and CDR2 (germline): DFQATT, SNEGSKA (reference sequence). Trimming at V came to 3 bases and at J to 8 bases, leaving 17 bases not matched to a gene. The CDR3 runs 16 residues. The CDR3 sequence: CSASPSFLQGARGYTF. For the CDR3, the DNA is TGCAGTGCTAGTCCCTCGTTCCTCCAGGGGGCGCGGGGCTACACCTTC.

This clone showed up just once. The V call is TRBV4-2, the J call TRBJ1-5; D might be TRBD1 (5 bases). The CDR3 has 14 residues. CDR1 LGHNA and CDR2 YNFKEQ come from the germline V gene. V was trimmed by 1 base and J by 7 bases, leaving 11 bases between them. This CDR3 reads CASSQVQGVQPQHF. For the CDR3, the DNA is TGTGCCAGCAGCCAAGTTCAGGGTGTACAGCCCCAGCATTTT.